This T cell receptor (beta chain) was sequenced during a study of breast tumors, draining lymph nodes, adjacent tissues (dated by TCRdb to between 2015 and 2016). In terms of the full investigation: Breast cancer patients provided tumor, adjacent nontumor tissue and axillary lymph nodes, and the study compared the TCR beta repertoires across these three sources. In human breast cancer, the study set out to evaluate how tumor, surrounding tissue and draining lymph node repertoires relate to one another and whether T cells may move between these sites. The paper as a whole reports these results and caveats: Tumor and nontumor tissue repertoires were found to be significantly more similar in luminal-like than in basal-like breast cancer. The data were considered consistent with most tumor T cells being derived from the lymph node and subsequently expanding within tumor tissue. The study presented the conclusion that tumor T cells originate in lymph nodes as consistent with a hypothesis, not as something directly demonstrated. Tumor T-cell repertoires showed less diversity than lymph node repertoires and more diversity than nontumor tissue repertoires, and tumor T-cell repertoires showed preferential V and J gene usage.

The CDR3 spans 18 residues, from the cysteine through the phenylalanine. Only the CDR3 part of the read is kept: 54 bases, read in frame from the first base. Deletion took 7 bases off V and 6 bases off J, with a span of 30 bases between the germline ends. Taken from the germline V gene (reference sequence), the CDR1 and CDR2 loops are LNHDA and SQIVND. Sequencing was carried out with an Illumina HiSeq 2000. Multiplex PCR amplification was used to generate the TCR beta chain libraries. The amplified TCR beta chain products were analyzed by high-throughput sequencing. TCRdb trimmed public reads at Q25 via fastp, called clones via MiXCR and kept in-frame beta chains. Entries are consolidated by CDR3 protein sequence, retaining the most common genes and DNA. The sample table shows about 110,000 distinct CDR3 sequences, and under 40% are seen once. The ten largest account for approximately 6% of the sample.

Lymph node samples were obtained from the axillary draining lymph nodes of breast cancer patients. This clonotype has at least ten counts. Its antigen is not yet known. No quality values exist for individual bases; no much larger clone is one base distant. Rearrangement joined TRBV19 to TRBJ1-2, and the D gene may be TRBD1, 5 bases matching. The sequence came from a female donor with breast cancer. Some clones in this sample may be carry-over from other donors' samples. The material sequenced was axillary lymph node tissue. In nucleotide form, the sequence is TGTGCCAGTATTAAATGGGAAAGGGGATCCGCCAAGGAGGATGGCTACACCTTC. It is translated as CASIKWERGSAKEDGYTF.